This entry describes one T cell receptor beta chain. Antigen specificity is unknown. Repertoires were generated with immunoSEQ multiplex PCR, while TCRdb's copy carries only in-frame clones and drops some. The table lists more than 30,000 clones, around 90% of them singletons. The CDR3 spans 13 residues. V was trimmed by 5 bases and J by 3 bases, leaving 10 bases between them. CDR1 is SGHTA, CDR2 FQGTGA, per germline. The data stem from a study of STAT5B mutations in CD4+ large granular lymphocyte leukemia. Study-level results: 8/27 top patient clones versus 2/35 control clones were TRBV06-family.

The sample taken for sequencing was CD4+ T cells from blood buffy coats. The TCR sequence derives from a human donor in good health. The V call is TRBV7-3, the J call TRBJ1-1; the D gene is possibly TRBD1 (5 bases). For the CDR3, the DNA is TGTGCCAGCAGCCTGACAGCGTACACTGAAGCTTTCTTT. Amino acid sequence: CASSLTAYTEAFF.